This T cell receptor beta chain is from a study of T cells in women clearing cervical HPV infection. Study in general: Case blood drawn at lesion detection; control blood after infection cleared.

Genomic DNA, averaging approximately 1,200 ng per sample, yielded TCR beta CDR3 via immunoSEQ. Sequenced by immunoSEQ multiplex PCR; TCRdb stores in-frame clones only, minus some. This table holds approximately 35,000 clones. In regard to this clone: Its target is unknown. The CDR3 goes on 3 residues after the read ends, and that part is filled in from the germline J gene.

General study findings and limits: CIN3+ cases had significantly higher TCR richness than controls; evenness did not differ.

Germline loops: CDR1 SGHDT, CDR2 YYEEEE. The CDR3 has 11 amino acids. The chain has TRBV5-6 and TRBJ1-2; D is unresolved. This clonotype was sampled from a woman between 18 and 69 years old with a cervical HPV16 infection that either progressed to CIN3+ or cleared (not recorded which). Material: blood buffy coat. Here the CDR3 reads CASLGPGGYTF. CDR3 DNA, as far as it was read: TGTGCCAGCCTCGGGCCGGGGGGC.